The 24 T cell receptor beta chains below were found in one sample sequenced in a study of T cells in Graves' hyperthyroidism and ophthalmopathy. It was RNA transcripts that yielded the amplified TCR beta CDR3 regions. Researchers ran a first-round RT-PCR on the TCR CDR3 using the HTBI primer set. Using its own MiXCR run on the multiplex PCR reads, TCRdb lists one record per CDR3 protein. The sample yields over 250,000 distinct CDR3 sequences, around 15% seen once. The sequenced sample was blood. Receptors were obtained from a woman aged 55-70 years with Graves' ophthalmopathy.

The genes are TRBV5-1 and TRBJ1-4, with 9 bases matching TRBD1. With 3 bases clipped from V and 4 bases from J, the junction kept 4 bases outside the gene matches. This CDR3 region has 15 residues. Looked up from germline, CDR1 is SGHRS and CDR2 is YFSETQ. Written as DNA, the CDR3 is TGCGCCAGCAGCTGGGGACAGGGCGATAATGAAAAACTGTTTTTT. Its protein product is CASSWGQGDNEKLFF.

The rearrangement uses TRBV5-1 and TRBJ1-1, with 8 bases matching TRBD1. With V trimmed by 4 bases and J by 7 bases, 15 bases remained unmatched. Germline lookup yields CDR1 SGHRS and CDR2 YFSETQ. The CDR3 runs to 16 residues. CDR3 nucleotide sequence: TGCGCCAGCAGCACGAGCCCCACAGGGGGTGACCTTGAAGCTTTCTTT. Translated: CASSTSPTGGDLEAFF. The variable domain in full, with the rest retrieved from reference TRBV5-1 and TRBJ1-1, is KAGVTQTPRYLIKTRGQQVTLSCSPISGHRSVSWYQQTPGQGLQFLFEYFSETQRNKGNFPGRFSGRQFSNSRSEMNVSTLELGDSALYLCASSTSPTGGDLEAFFGQGTRLTVV.

This clonotype was found many times. The chain combines TRBV6-1 with TRBJ2-3, with 10 bases fitting TRBD2. From germline, CDR1 is MNHNS and CDR2 SASEGT. The CDR3 extends over 17 amino acids. The ends lost 4 bases at V and 3 bases at J; junction bases unmatched: 10. CDR3 sequence (DNA): TGTGCCAGCAGTGGACTAGCGGGCGGGGGAAGGACAGATACGCAGTATTTT. Translating it yields CASSGLAGGGRTDTQYF.

The J gene is TRBJ2-7, the V gene TRBV2; tentative D call: TRBD2 (5 bases). Between the trimmed V and J ends, which lost 2 bases and 5 bases, there was a span of 22 bases. This CDR3 comprises 17 residues. Germline CDR1 and CDR2: SNHLY and FYNNEI. In DNA form, the CDR3 reads TGTGCCAGCAGTGAACACGGTGATGGTTGGGAGAGCGACGAGCAGTACTTC. This gives the protein CASSEHGDGWESDEQYF.

A few counts support this clonotype. CDR3 sequence: CSAPTRTAGYTF. The CDR3 nucleotides are TGCAGTGCACCTACCCGGACAGCTGGCTACACCTTC. V gene TRBV20-1 combines with J gene TRBJ1-2; the D gene is possibly TRBD1 (6 bases). Trimming removed 6 bases from V and 7 bases from J, with 15 bases in between. This CDR3 has 12 residues. Germline CDR1 and CDR2: DFQATT and SNEGSKA (reference sequence).

This clonotype was seen many times. The rearrangement links TRBV10-2 to TRBJ2-5, with 8 bases lining up with TRBD1. This CDR3 region has 15 residues. V was clipped by 4 bases and J by 9 bases; unmatched bases: 13. Germline V gene lookup returns CDR1 WSHSY and CDR2 SAAADI. The CDR3 bases are TGCGCCAGCAGTGCACGGACAGGGAGGATCGGGGCCCAGTACTTC. This encodes CASSARTGRIGAQYF.

This clonotype was recorded at least ten times. The rearrangement uses TRBV2 and TRBJ2-7; 7 nucleotides agree with TRBD1. With V trimmed by 6 bases and J by 3 bases, 8 bases remained unmatched. The CDR3 length is 14 residues. Germline CDR1 is SNHLY and CDR2 is FYNNEI. The CDR3 loop is CASRETGFDYEQYF. In DNA form, the CDR3 reads TGTGCCAGCAGGGAGACAGGGTTTGACTACGAGCAGTACTTC.

With regard to this clonotype: Given a much more abundant clone one base away, this may be a read error. The DNA of the CDR3 is TGTGCCAGCAGTTTCACTAGCGGCGTCTCCTCTGGGGCCAACGTCCTGACTTTC. Translating it yields CASSFTSGVSSGANVLTF. The chain uses TRBV28 and TRBJ2-6; 8 bases map to TRBD2. Losses at the gene ends were 3 bases for V and 0 bases for J; bases not matched to a gene: 7. The CDR3 extends over 18 amino acids. Germline assignment: CDR1 MDHEN and CDR2 SYDVKM.

Many counts were recorded for this clonotype. This rearrangement joins TRBV6-1 to TRBJ2-7; 8 bases align to TRBD1. The CDR3 covers 15 residues. Trimming cost V 4 bases and J 7 bases; bases outside gene matches: 12. Per the germline V gene, CDR1 is MNHNS and CDR2 is SASEGT. CDR3 region: CASSGRQGAYYEQYF. Written as DNA, the CDR3 is TGTGCCAGCAGTGGTCGGCAGGGGGCTTATTATGAGCAGTACTTC.

This chain's CDR3 is CAPSGQGPSYEQYF. In nucleotides, the CDR3 is TGTGCCCCCTCGGGACAGGGGCCCTCCTACGAGCAGTACTTC. The J gene is TRBJ2-7, the V gene TRBV10-3, with TRBD1 identical over 10 bases. This CDR3 region has 14 residues. Germline values: CDR1 ENHRY, CDR2 SYGVKD. The ends lost 11 bases at V and 0 bases at J; junction bases unmatched: 7.

This clonotype appeared many times. The chain has TRBV12-3 or TRBV12-4 and TRBJ1-1; D call uncertain. The CDR3 is 14 residues long. The V and J ends lost 2 bases and 1 base respectively, with 8 bases between them. In nucleotides, the CDR3 is TGTGCCAGCAGTTTACAGGCTACGAACACTGAAGCTTTCTTT. This gives the protein CASSLQATNTEAFF.

This clonotype was counted many times. The chain has TRBV20-1 and TRBJ1-1; D is uncertain. The V and J ends lost 1 base and 8 bases respectively, with 8 bases between them. Germline V gene lookup returns CDR1 DFQATT and CDR2 SNEGSKA (reference sequence). The CDR3 runs 11 residues. The CDR3 DNA reads as TGCAGTGCTAGAGCGCACAGAGAAGCTTTCTTT. Translation gives CSARAHREAFF.

This clonotype was counted at least ten times. The V gene is TRBV5-1, the J gene TRBJ2-1; 8 nucleotides line up with TRBD2. CDR3 length: 15 residues. Trimming removed 0 bases from V and 7 bases from J; junction bases left unmatched: 6. Germline loops: CDR1 SGHRS, CDR2 YFSETQ. For the CDR3, the DNA is TGCGCCAGCAGCTTGGACGGGAGGGCCGTAAATGAGCAGTTCTTC. Residues: CASSLDGRAVNEQFF.

Of note for this clonotype: With a much larger clone just one base away, this may be a read error. The chain combines TRBV20-1 with TRBJ2-2; 9 nucleotides match TRBD1. This CDR3 spans 14 amino acids. Germline V gene lookup returns CDR1 DFQATT and CDR2 SNEGSKA (reference sequence). V shed 6 bases, J shed 4 bases, and the junction held 6 bases outside the gene matches. The CDR3: CSAIQGARTGELFF. The CDR3 nucleotides are TGCAGTGCCATACAGGGGGCGCGCACCGGGGAGCTGTTTTTT.

This clonotype was detected ten times or more. Written as DNA, the CDR3 is TGCAGTCCCCGGGCGGCCTCCTACAATGAGCAGTTCTTC. Translating gives CSPRAASYNEQFF. The rearrangement links TRBV20-1 to TRBJ2-1, with D hard to call. The CDR3 loop spans 13 amino acids. Per the germline V gene, CDR1 is DFQATT and CDR2 is SNEGSKA (reference sequence). V gave up 8 bases and J gave up 0 bases, with 11 bases separating them.

This clonotype has a handful of counts. The gene calls are TRBV7-2 and TRBJ2-4, with D perhaps given as TRBD1 or TRBD2 (5 bases each). V was cut by 5 bases and J by 2 bases, with 19 bases left in between. The germline CDR1 and CDR2 sequences are SGHTA and FQGNSA. The CDR3 runs 17 residues. The CDR3 reads CASSQDGAAGTKNIQYF. CDR3 bases: TGTGCCAGCAGCCAAGATGGAGCGGCAGGGACCAAAAACATTCAGTACTTC.

On this clonotype itself: Since the CDR3 does not end with the conserved phenylalanine or tryptophan, this likely comes from a read error. V is TRBV4-3 and J is TRBJ2-1; 8 bases match TRBD1. Unmatched junction bases numbered 6, after V lost 0 bases and J lost 2 bases. CDR1 is LGHNA, CDR2 YSLEER, per germline. The CDR3 is 17 residues long. The CDR3 DNA sequence: TGCGCCAGCAGCCAAGATTCGGCAGGGGGCCCCTACAATGAGCAGTTCTCC. Translation: CASSQDSAGGPYNEQFS.

The chain uses TRBV4-3 and TRBJ1-5, with 9 bases identical to TRBD1. The CDR3 covers 14 residues. Germline V CDR1 and CDR2: LGHNA, YSLEER. V was clipped by 4 bases and J by 5 bases; unmatched bases: 3. The CDR3 DNA is TGCGCCAGCAGCCGAAACAGGGGGCATCAGCCCCAGCATTTT. Translation: CASSRNRGHQPQHF.

As for this clonotype: Given a much more abundant clone one base away, this may be a read error. The rearrangement links TRBV28 to TRBJ2-7, with TRBD1 identical over 10 bases. The V gene's germline CDR1 is MDHEN and CDR2 SYDVKM. The trim removed 3 bases at V and 1 base at J, leaving 12 bases unmatched. The CDR3 spans 18 residues. The CDR3 region has the DNA TGTGCCAGCAGTTTCTCTCTCCGGACAGGGGGTCTTTCCTACGAGCAGTACTTC. Translated: CASSFSLRTGGLSYEQYF.

The CDR3 spells CASSLERESHNEQFF. The CDR3 DNA reads TGTGCCAGCAGCTTGGAACGGGAGTCCCACAATGAGCAGTTCTTC. J is TRBJ2-1 and V is TRBV7-2; maybe TRBD2 (6 bases). Trimming took off 3 bases at V and 5 bases at J, with 14 bases between the two ends. This CDR3 has 15 amino acids. The germline gives CDR1 SGHTA, CDR2 FQGNSA.

The rearrangement uses TRBV3-1 and TRBJ1-5; D call uncertain. Trimming left V 2 bases short and J 0 bases short, with 8 bases between. The CDR3 totals 15 residues. Germline CDR1 is LGHDT and CDR2 is YNNKEL (reference sequence). The CDR3 spells CASSQKGYSNQPQHF. CDR3 coding DNA: TGTGCCAGCAGCCAAAAGGGATATAGCAATCAGCCCCAGCATTTT.

In this sample, this clonotype turned up many times. The rearrangement joins TRBV7-8 to TRBJ2-1; D not certain. The CDR3 loop spans 18 amino acids. Trimming shortened V by 1 base and J by 0 bases, and 16 bases separated the two germline ends. The V gene's germline CDR1 is SGHVS and CDR2 FQNEAQ. The CDR3 protein is CASSLEKTAQSSYNEQFF. The CDR3 DNA reads as TGTGCCAGCAGCTTAGAAAAGACCGCGCAGAGCTCCTACAATGAGCAGTTCTTC.

This clonotype was seen at least ten times. This chain connects TRBV20-1 to TRBJ1-1, with D possibly TRBD1 on 6 matching bases. The CDR3 loop spans 14 amino acids. Trimming removed 6 bases from V and 0 bases from J, with 14 bases in between. Germline V lookup: CDR1 DFQATT, CDR2 SNEGSKA (reference sequence). In DNA form, the CDR3 reads TGCAGTGCGCGTAAGGGGGGGATGAACACTGAAGCTTTCTTT. It specifies CSARKGGMNTEAFF.

This sequence joins TRBV19 and TRBJ2-3; D perhaps matches TRBD1 (5 bases). This CDR3 is built from 15 residues. Trimming removed 2 bases at V and 0 bases at J, with 9 bases between. Germline values: CDR1 LNHDA, CDR2 SQIVND (reference sequence). The DNA of the CDR3 is TGTGCCAGTAGTATAAACAGGAGAAGCACAGATACGCAGTATTTT. Translation gives CASSINRRSTDTQYF.